This TCR beta chain comes out of a study of T cells in tuberculosis. The study, taken as a whole, reports: Shorter CDR3-alpha in active tuberculosis partly drove smaller distances.

Notes on this clone: What it binds is not known.

Assay used: immunoSEQ multiplex PCR; TCRdb lists only in-frame clones, some missing. The sample lists tens of thousands of clones, approximately 90% occurring once. The germline V and J ends were trimmed by 5 bases and 2 bases, with 19 bases remaining between them. The CDR3 is 16 amino acids. CDR1 is SGHNT and CDR2 is YYREEE in the germline V gene (reference sequence). Stated time point: new active TB diagnosis, blood taken before or within 7 days of starting treatment. The V call is TRBV5-4, the J call TRBJ1-2; possible D gene TRBD1, 5 bases. The TCR sequence derives from an adult with tuberculosis. This sample comprised PBMCs, obtained at tuberculosis diagnosis. CDR3 sequence: CASSFVSWGGNYGYTF. CDR3 coding DNA: TGTGCCAGCAGTTTTGTATCGTGGGGGGGGAACTATGGCTACACCTTC.